This section outlines one T cell receptor (beta chain) sequence together with its context. This clone turned up a few times. Which antigen it targets is not known. The sample holds no much larger clone one base away, and base qualities are not on file. The data are from a study of blood T cell repertoires in COVID-19 (dated by TCRdb to about 2020). Regarding the study in general: Samples covering the acute and convalescent phases of COVID-19 were provided by collaborators in the United States, Italy and Spain. The prospective study material was composed of cDNA or gDNA derived from T cells, B-cell-depleted T cells, or PBMCs. Subjects who had been exposed to COVID-19, were actively infected with it, or had recovered from it provided the deeply sampled blood TCRbeta repertoires that made up the dataset. The repertoires were made available in a free public database intended to serve as a resource for research on the immune response to SARS-CoV-2. Samples were obtained from the ongoing ImmuneRACE study (first 160 participants) and from some 1,300 subjects provided by 6 global collaborators. Nearly every sample came with metadata listing a de-identified subject ID, COVID-19 status, age in years and sex. Where HLA class I and class II types were available, the types were taken from metadata supplied by the sample provider, not from assay-based typing. Beyond this particular receptor, the publication reports: Clinical and demographic metadata were provided uncurated, with the amount varying by source and participant.

Collaborating institutions collected whole blood in K2EDTA tubes following their own protocols. For TCRbeta analysis, collaborators shipped samples in one of three forms: frozen whole blood, isolated PBMCs, or DNA extracted from either of those sample types. There are 16 amino acids in the CDR3, from cysteine to phenylalanine inclusive. Only the CDR3 portion is preserved as DNA: 48 bases, with reading frame beginning at the first base. V is trimmed back by 2 bases and J by 6 bases, and the junction contains 11 bases that no gene match accounts for. CDR1 and CDR2 are drawn from the germline V gene: ENHRY, SYGVKD. TCRbeta CDR3 regions were amplified from genomic DNA by means of the immunoSEQ Assay, a bias-controlled multiplex PCR. Per the authors' processing: Within the assay, amplification of reference gene primers was used to estimate how many nucleated cells each sample contained. To quantify the absolute abundance of each unique TCRbeta CDR3 rearrangement, sequence reads were collapsed and filtered. For each sample, productive Simpson clonality was calculated by taking the square root of Simpson's diversity index across productive rearrangements. In its TCRdb copy, this immuneACCESS table keeps in-frame sequences only and misses some clones. Where compared with another copy, unresolved V genes explain less than half of these, and the others have no known cause. From that table come the V and J calls and clone size; the DNA was used to work out D and trimming. The sample includes 75,000 to 90,000 clones, with roughly 91% observed a single time. The ten largest clones add up to about 1% of the sample.

The chain couples TRBV10-3 to TRBJ1-1; 8 nucleotides in the junction match TRBD1. The TCR originated in a woman in her 50s in a cohort sampled during active COVID-19. Sequencing was performed on peripheral blood. The CDR3 reads as follows: CAISETQNRGTAEAFF. The nucleotides are TGTGCCATCAGTGAGACCCAGAACAGGGGGACCGCTGAAGCTTTCTTT.